The present TCR beta chain was sequenced within a study of identical twins listed by TCRdb under 2016. Regarding the research as a whole: To test whether fetal clonotypes persist, the study used deep sequencing on TCR alpha and beta repertoires from monozygotic twins, unrelated adults of various ages, and cord blood. To rule out contamination, the twin experiments were replicated at different times with different library preparation protocols.

The protocol used for the library was 5' RACE. Sequenced on an Illumina HiSeq 2000. A universal primer binding site was introduced by template switching, and a unique molecular identifier was present in the final cDNA, enabling accurate counting of TCR cDNA molecules. Specific primers in the conserved constant-segment region were used to synthesize first-strand cDNA for TCR alpha and beta chains. To control for contamination, every cDNA library was double barcoded, receiving both a SMART-Mk sample barcode and Illumina barcodes. TruSeq adapter sequences along with Illumina sample barcodes were introduced in two successive PCR steps. The TCR alpha and beta cDNA libraries were sequenced on the Illumina HiSeq platform using custom primers. As for the authors' bioinformatics: Unique molecular identifiers were extracted from raw reads with MiGEC, and CDR3 positions were determined with MiXCR. Recombination models were inferred per individual with the repgenHMM and IGoR tools using an EM algorithm. Shared clonotypes were analyzed with the tcR package in R, and sharing was normalized by the product of cloneset sizes. To study raw recombination free of thymic and clonal selection effects, out-of-frame nonproductive sequences were analyzed. Using fastp trimming at Q25 and MiXCR clonotype assembly, TCRdb reanalyzed the public sequencing data and kept in-frame beta chains. Identical CDR3 protein sequences are pooled into one entry, listed with their most common genes and DNA. The authors' filters were not applied to this entry. Recorded for this sample are roughly 260,000 distinct CDR3 sequences; about an eighth of them occurred a single time. The ten largest clonotypes hold 8.8% of the sample.

Trimming costs V 5 bases and J 1 base, and their ends lie 12 bases apart. The CDR3 measures 14 amino acids from cysteine to phenylalanine. Only CDR3 DNA is held: 42 bases, read in frame from base 1. Sequences SGHRS (CDR1) and YFSETQ (CDR2) are obtained from the germline V gene. Concerning this clonotype itself: Its target antigen remains unknown. Per-nucleotide qualities are absent, and no much larger clonotype sits a single base away.

Summary of the overall study and its limitations: Recombination models systematically underestimated out-of-frame TCR alpha sharing in monozygotic twins but agreed with sharing between unrelated individuals. Compared with coincidental sharing between unrelated individuals, out-of-frame TCR alpha sequences shared between twins had an excess of sequences with low generation probability. Fewer insertions were carried by abundant cord blood beta clonotypes, a similar but weaker trend appeared in young adult naive repertoires, and no such trend appeared in memory repertoires. Invariant T cells such as MAIT and iNKT could partly confound zero-insertion analyses, although diverse VJ usage argued against such confounding for most clonotypes. A weaker excess of twin sharing was found in beta out-of-frame sequences because the signal-to-noise ratio was lowered by fewer shared sequences. Because the same donors could not be followed over many years, the conclusions relied on cross-sectional statistical analysis.

Every donor was a healthy Caucasian. Using Miltenyi CD45RO+ enrichment and human naive T-cell isolation kits, memory (CD45RO+) and naive T cells were isolated from PBMC. Specimen: memory (CD45RO+) T cells sorted from blood. The intended sense of this specimen's cell subset or site label: CD45RO+ enriched T cells. This sequence was found in a woman between 18 and 30 years old in good health. The chain couples TRBV5-1 to TRBJ2-5, with a weak D call of TRBD2 (5 bases match). The CDR3 region has the sequence CASSPGLPQETQYF. The nucleotide sequence is TGCGCCAGCAGTCCCGGACTGCCCCAAGAGACCCAGTACTTC.